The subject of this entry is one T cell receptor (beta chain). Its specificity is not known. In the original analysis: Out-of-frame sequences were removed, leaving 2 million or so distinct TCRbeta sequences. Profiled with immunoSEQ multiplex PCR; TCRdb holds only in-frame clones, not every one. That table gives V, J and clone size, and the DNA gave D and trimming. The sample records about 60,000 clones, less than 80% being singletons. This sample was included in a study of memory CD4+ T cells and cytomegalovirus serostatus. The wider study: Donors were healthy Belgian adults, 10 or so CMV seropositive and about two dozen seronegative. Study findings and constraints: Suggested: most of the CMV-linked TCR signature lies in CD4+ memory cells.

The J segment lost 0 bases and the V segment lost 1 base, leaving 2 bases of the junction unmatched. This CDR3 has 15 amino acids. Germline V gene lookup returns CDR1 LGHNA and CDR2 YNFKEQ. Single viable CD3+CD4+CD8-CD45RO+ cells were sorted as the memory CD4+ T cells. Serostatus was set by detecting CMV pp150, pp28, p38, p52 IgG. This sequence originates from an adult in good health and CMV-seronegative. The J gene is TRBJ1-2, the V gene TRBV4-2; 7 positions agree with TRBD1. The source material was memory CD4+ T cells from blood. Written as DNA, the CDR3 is TGTGCCAGCAGCCAAGCAGGGGGGACTAACTATGGCTACACCTTC. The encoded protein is CASSQAGGTNYGYTF.